This T cell receptor beta chain appears in the sequencing data of a study of T cells in Graves' hyperthyroidism and ophthalmopathy. Template material for amplifying TCR beta CDR3 regions consisted of RNA transcripts. The study used the HTBI primer set for a first-round RT-PCR of the TCR CDR3. TCRdb re-derived calls from the multiplex PCR reads in MiXCR, one entry per CDR3 protein. The sample shows under 550,000 distinct CDR3 sequences, nearly 20% of them seen only once. With respect to this clonotype: This sequence may be a read error, since a much larger clone differs from it by one base. Without the conserved terminal phenylalanine or tryptophan, this CDR3 likely stems from a read error.

Trimming stripped 6 bases from V and 1 base from J, with 11 bases between. Looked up from germline, CDR1 is DFQATT and CDR2 is SNEGSKA (reference sequence). This CDR3 has 13 residues. This sequence originates from a man aged 40-49 years with Graves' ophthalmopathy. Source material: blood. V gene TRBV20-1 combines with J gene TRBJ2-3; D could derive from TRBD1 or TRBD2 (5 bases each). The CDR3 protein is CSASPGRTDTQYL. The CDR3 DNA is TGCAGTGCCAGTCCGGGGCGCACAGATACGCAGTATCTT.